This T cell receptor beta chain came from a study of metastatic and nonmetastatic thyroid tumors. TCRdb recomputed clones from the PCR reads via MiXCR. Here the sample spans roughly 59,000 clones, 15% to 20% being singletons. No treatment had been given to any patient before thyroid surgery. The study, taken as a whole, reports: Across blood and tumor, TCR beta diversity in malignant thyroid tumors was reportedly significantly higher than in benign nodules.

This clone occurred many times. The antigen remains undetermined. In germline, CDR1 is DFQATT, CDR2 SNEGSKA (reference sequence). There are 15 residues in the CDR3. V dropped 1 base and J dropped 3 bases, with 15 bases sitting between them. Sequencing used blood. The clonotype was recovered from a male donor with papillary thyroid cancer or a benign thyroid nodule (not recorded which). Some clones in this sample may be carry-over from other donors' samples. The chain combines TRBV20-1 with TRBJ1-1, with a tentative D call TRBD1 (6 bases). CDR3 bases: TGCAGTGCTAGAGTTCGGGGGCGGGGGTACACTGAAGCTTTCTTT. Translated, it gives CSARVRGRGYTEAFF.